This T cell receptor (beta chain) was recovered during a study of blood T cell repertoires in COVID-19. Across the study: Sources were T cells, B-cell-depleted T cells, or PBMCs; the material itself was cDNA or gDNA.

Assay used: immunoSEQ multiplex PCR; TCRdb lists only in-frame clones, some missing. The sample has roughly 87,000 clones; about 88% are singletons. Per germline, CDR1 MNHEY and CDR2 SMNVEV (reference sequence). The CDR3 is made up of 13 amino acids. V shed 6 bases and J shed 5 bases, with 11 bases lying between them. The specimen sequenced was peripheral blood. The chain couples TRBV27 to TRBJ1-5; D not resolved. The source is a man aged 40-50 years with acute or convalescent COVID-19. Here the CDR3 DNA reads TGTGCCAGCAGCCTCCGACTCGATCAGCCCCAGCATTTT. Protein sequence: CASSLRLDQPQHF.